The 30 T cell receptor beta chains reported below all come from one sample, sequenced in a study of CD8+CD57+ T cells in acquired aplastic anemia. TCR beta VDJ and CDR3 were profiled, and genomic DNA was the template. Each CDR3 protein is one row after TCRdb ran MiXCR on the reads. The table records 150,000 or so distinct CDR3 sequences, about 48% of them present only once. Individuals selected for sequencing had exhibited CD8+CD57+ cell expansion on flow cytometry. The specimen was sorted CD4+, CD8+, or CD8+CD57+ T cells (not recorded which) from PBMCs. All receptors come from a human donor with aplastic anemia.

V and J are TRBV19 and TRBJ1-1; the D is unclear. Germline V gene data show CDR1 as LNHDA and CDR2 as SQIVND (reference sequence). The CDR3 runs to 14 residues. Trimming shortened V by 3 bases and J by 2 bases, and 10 bases separated the two germline ends. CDR3 sequence reads: CASSIHQKNTEAFF. As DNA, the CDR3 is TGTGCCAGTAGTATTCATCAGAAAAACACTGAAGCTTTCTTT.

This chain joins TRBV7-9 and TRBJ2-5, with D tentatively TRBD1 or TRBD2 (5 bases each). V gave up 1 base and J gave up 4 bases, with 13 bases separating them. The CDR3 is 15 amino acids. Germline lookup yields CDR1 SEHNR and CDR2 FQNEAQ (reference sequence). CDR3 coding DNA: TGTGCCAGCAGCTTAGAAGGTTTTGGGGGAGAGACCCAGTACTTC. As protein: CASSLEGFGGETQYF.

This clonotype was detected ten times or more. J is TRBJ2-7 and V is TRBV29-1, with 9 bases that match TRBD2. This CDR3 has 13 amino acids. CDR1 is SQVTM and CDR2 is ANQGSEA in the germline V gene. J gave up 3 bases and V 7 bases, and 7 bases lay outside the gene matches. The CDR3 DNA is TGCAGCGCTCTAAGCGGGAGGCGCTACGAGCAGTACTTC. Residues: CSALSGRRYEQYF.

This clonotype was seen repeatedly, ten times or more. This chain connects TRBV4-1 to TRBJ2-2; D is tentatively TRBD1 or TRBD2 (5 bases each). V was trimmed by 0 bases and J by 3 bases, leaving 14 bases between them. This CDR3 spans 17 amino acids. Germline V lookup: CDR1 MGHRA, CDR2 YSYEKL. CDR3 loop: CASSQDEGRWDTGELFF. The DNA for the CDR3 is TGCGCCAGCAGCCAAGATGAGGGACGGTGGGACACCGGGGAGCTGTTTTTT.

This chain links TRBV25-1 with TRBJ1-2, with D perhaps matching TRBD1 (6 bases). The V gene lost 5 bases and the J gene lost 6 bases, with 19 bases spanning the gap. The CDR3 runs to 15 residues. The V gene's germline CDR1 is MGHDK and CDR2 SYGVNS. The CDR3 is CASSNTGRLTHGYTF. CDR3 nucleotides: TGTGCCAGCAGTAATACAGGGCGGCTAACACATGGCTACACCTTC.

This clonotype was detected only a few times. This chain uses TRBV14 with TRBJ2-7; the D gene is possibly TRBD2 (7 bases). Germline CDR1 is SGHDN and CDR2 is FVKESK. Trimming cost V 3 bases and J 3 bases, with 9 bases left between them. This CDR3 comprises 13 residues. The CDR3 sequence is CASSQGGGYEQYF. CDR3 DNA: TGTGCCAGCAGCCAGGGAGGGGGCTACGAGCAGTACTTC.

The CDR3 sequence: CASSYDRGPPYTDTQYF. The CDR3 DNA is TGTGCCAGCAGTTACGACAGGGGCCCCCCGTATACAGATACGCAGTATTTT. The rearrangement uses TRBV6-2 or TRBV6-3 and TRBJ2-3, with TRBD1 identical over 8 bases. Per germline, CDR1 MNHEY and CDR2 SVGEGT. The length of the CDR3 is 17 residues. V lost 2 bases and J lost 3; bases outside the gene matches: 10.

On this clonotype itself: Germline is not matched at one junction end, which may reflect a read error. The V gene is TRBV15, the J gene TRBJ1-2; D perhaps matches TRBD1 (5 bases). Germline CDR1 LNHNV, CDR2 YYDKDF (reference sequence). The CDR3 spans 13 residues. The CDR3 loop reads CATSTRGTRGYTF. The CDR3 DNA reads as TGTGCTACCAGTACCCGGGGGACCCGCGGCTACACCTTC.

Only a few counts were recorded for this clonotype. The chain recombines TRBV27 with TRBJ2-6; tentative D call: TRBD2 (6 bases). The CDR3 runs to 14 residues. CDR1 and CDR2 (germline): MNHEY, SMNVEV (reference sequence). Trimming shortened V by 7 bases and J by 5 bases, and 12 bases separated the two germline ends. In DNA form, the CDR3 reads TGTGCCAGCACCAACGGGAGTCGGGCCAACGTCCTGACTTTC. Residues: CASTNGSRANVLTF.

This clonotype showed up many times. This chain links TRBV7-3 with TRBJ2-1; no clear D. The CDR3 runs 16 residues. V was shortened by 0 bases and J by 4 bases, with 13 bases between the two germline ends. Germline V lookup: CDR1 SGHTA, CDR2 FQGTGA. The DNA for the CDR3 is TGTGCCAGCAGCTTAACGTCAACGGCCTCATACAATGAGCAGTTCTTC. Translated, it gives CASSLTSTASYNEQFF.

In this sample, this clonotype turned up many times. The rearrangement links TRBV14 to TRBJ2-1; D ambiguous. Per the germline V gene, CDR1 is SGHDN and CDR2 is FVKESK. Trimming left V 1 base short and J 7 bases short, with 20 bases between. There are 17 residues in the CDR3. Here the CDR3 DNA reads TGTGCCAGCAGCCAAGTTCCCCATACCCTATACACGAATGAGCAGTTCTTC. As protein: CASSQVPHTLYTNEQFF.

This clonotype has just a few counts. This chain uses TRBV11-2 with TRBJ2-3, with 11 nucleotides matching TRBD1. This CDR3 is 15 amino acids long. J was trimmed by 4 bases and V by 0 bases; bases with no gene match: 0. Germline CDR1 is SGHAT and CDR2 is FQNNGV. CDR3: CASSLEGQGADTQYF. CDR3 nucleotide sequence: TGTGCCAGCAGCTTAGAGGGACAGGGGGCAGATACGCAGTATTTT.

This clonotype turned up a few times. The V gene is TRBV27, the J gene TRBJ2-3; D is unclear. The germline V gene has CDR1 MNHEY and CDR2 SMNVEV (reference sequence). The germline V and J ends were trimmed by 6 bases and 6 bases, with 13 bases remaining between them. This CDR3 is built from 13 residues. Written as DNA, the CDR3 is TGTGCCAGCAGGCTCTCCGAGCCGGATACGCAGTATTTT. This translates into CASRLSEPDTQYF.

The table lists this clonotype with many counts. The chain has TRBV20-1 and TRBJ2-1, with D unclear. Germline loops: CDR1 DFQATT, CDR2 SNEGSKA (reference sequence). The V and J ends lost 5 bases and 7 bases respectively, with 12 bases between them. The CDR3 is 12 amino acids. The CDR3 is CSAAPEVNEQFF. The CDR3 bases are TGCAGTGCTGCCCCTGAGGTAAATGAGCAGTTCTTC.

This clonotype was found a few times. V usage is TRBV6-5 and J usage is TRBJ1-1; TRBD1 might be the D (6 bases). CDR3 length equals 16 residues. Germline CDR1 MNHEY, CDR2 SVGAGI. Trimming shortened V by 0 bases and J by 4 bases, and 15 bases separated the two germline ends. In DNA, the CDR3 is TGTGCCAGCAGTTACTCGGTCAGGGGATTGTCCACTGAAGCTTTCTTT. Its translation: CASSYSVRGLSTEAFF.

About this clonotype itself: A much larger clonotype is one base distant, so this may be a read error. This sequence joins TRBV7-3 and TRBJ2-1; 7 positions agree with TRBD1. From germline, CDR1 is SGHTA and CDR2 FQGTGA. The ends lost 5 bases at V and 11 bases at J; junction bases unmatched: 18. This CDR3 is 16 amino acids long. The CDR3 reads CASSPRQGDAANQQFF. The DNA for the CDR3 is TGTGCCAGCAGCCCACGACAGGGTGATGCGGCAAATCAGCAGTTCTTC.

CDR3 amino acids: CASSLGGLAGGHQETQYF. CDR3 DNA sequence: TGTGCCAGCAGTTTAGGGGGACTAGCGGGAGGGCACCAAGAGACCCAGTACTTC. The rearrangement uses TRBV12-3 or TRBV12-4 and TRBJ2-5, with 16 bases that match TRBD2. The CDR3 totals 18 residues. The V and J ends lost 1 base and 0 bases, in that order; junction bases with no gene match: 2.

The table lists this clonotype with many counts. The V gene is TRBV5-5, the J gene TRBJ1-4; 7 bases match TRBD1. CDR1 is SGHKS, CDR2 YYEKEE, per germline (reference sequence). V dropped 3 bases and J dropped 8; count of bases not matched to a gene: 10. This CDR3 contains 15 residues. The CDR3 protein is CASSSVDRDGEKLFF. The CDR3 DNA follows: TGTGCCAGCAGCTCGGTCGACAGGGACGGGGAAAAACTGTTTTTT.

The gene calls are TRBV25-1 and TRBJ2-3, with no clear D. The CDR3 totals 15 residues. From germline, CDR1 is MGHDK and CDR2 SYGVNS. Trimming stripped 4 bases from V and 0 bases from J, with 11 bases between. The CDR3 bases are TGTGCCAGCAGTGGATCCCTGGACAGCACAGATACGCAGTATTTT. Its protein is CASSGSLDSTDTQYF.

This clonotype was seen ten or more times. The chain combines TRBV10-2 with TRBJ1-2, with a tentative D call TRBD1 (6 bases). In germline, CDR1 is WSHSY, CDR2 SAAADI. Trimming left V 3 bases short and J 2 bases short, with 13 bases between. The CDR3 consists of 15 residues. The CDR3, as DNA: TGCGCCAGCAGTGACTTCACAGGGTCCAACTATGGCTACACCTTC. The encoded protein is CASSDFTGSNYGYTF.

With regard to this clonotype: Given a much more abundant clone one base away, this may be a read error. The rearrangement uses TRBV4-2 and TRBJ2-3; 10 positions match TRBD2. Germline CDR1 and CDR2: LGHNA and YNFKEQ. The CDR3 contains 18 residues. CDR3 DNA sequence: TGTGCCAGCAGCCAAGTTTGGCTAGCGGGAGACGGGGCAGAGACGCAGTATTTT. It encodes CASSQVWLAGDGAETQYF.

The J gene is TRBJ2-7, the V gene TRBV6-5; D uncertain. The CDR3 is 14 amino acids. V shed 4 bases and J shed 7 bases, with 17 bases lying between them. Germline lookup yields CDR1 MNHEY and CDR2 SVGAGI. The CDR3 bases are TGTGCCAGCAGTTCGACGACTGGCCCTAGGGAGCAGTACTTC. Translated: CASSSTTGPREQYF.

J is TRBJ1-1 and V is TRBV7-6; no reliable D call. Trimming pared 5 bases from V and 8 bases from J, leaving 15 bases between. The CDR3 runs to 13 residues. From germline, CDR1 is SGHVS and CDR2 FNYEAQ. For the CDR3, the DNA is TGTGCCAGCAGCGAGTATGTGCGGAGCGAAGCTTTCTTT. Translated, it gives CASSEYVRSEAFF.

This clonotype was observed a handful of times. The genes are TRBV7-9 and TRBJ2-7; D gene uncertain. V was trimmed by 5 bases and J by 0 bases, leaving 8 bases between them. The CDR3 contains 13 residues. The germline V gene has CDR1 SEHNR and CDR2 FQNEAQ (reference sequence). In DNA, the CDR3 is TGTGCCAGCAGCCCCAGAAGCTCCTACGAGCAGTACTTC. It is translated as CASSPRSSYEQYF.

This clonotype appeared many times. The rearrangement links TRBV7-6 to TRBJ2-3; 7 bases agree with TRBD1. Trimming removed 5 bases from V and 6 bases from J; junction bases left unmatched: 17. CDR1 and CDR2 from the germline V gene are SGHVS and FNYEAQ. There are 17 residues in the CDR3. CDR3 in DNA: TGTGCCAGCAGCAAGACAGGGTCCTACCCGGGAATGGATACGCAGTATTTT. It yields the protein CASSKTGSYPGMDTQYF.

There are a few counts of this clonotype. The V and J genes are TRBV2 and TRBJ2-7, with a weak D call TRBD2 (5 bases). Per germline, CDR1 SNHLY and CDR2 FYNNEI. Deletions cut 5 bases from V and 4 bases from J, with 12 bases between. The CDR3 has 13 residues. CDR3 region: CASSSPTGYEQYF. CDR3 coding DNA: TGTGCCAGCAGTAGCCCGACGGGATACGAGCAGTACTTC.

This clonotype has at least ten counts. The chain joins TRBV18 to TRBJ1-1; D gene uncertain. V lost 3 bases, J lost 3 bases, and 14 bases lay in between. The germline V gene has CDR1 KGHSH and CDR2 LQKENI. This CDR3 region has 15 residues. DNA for the CDR3: TGTGCCAGCTCACCGATGCCTCGACCCTACACTGAAGCTTTCTTT. Amino acids: CASSPMPRPYTEAFF.

J is TRBJ2-7 and V is TRBV4-1; possibly TRBD2 for D (5 bases). Trimming left V 3 bases short and J 0 bases short, with 12 bases between. From germline, CDR1 is MGHRA and CDR2 YSYEKL. The CDR3 spans 15 residues. The CDR3 nucleotides read TGCGCCAGCAGCCATGTCGCGGGCAGCTCCTACGAGCAGTACTTC. It is translated as CASSHVAGSSYEQYF.

This clonotype was seen many times. The chain is built from TRBV6-5 and TRBJ2-5, with a tentative D call TRBD1 (5 bases). Per the germline V gene, CDR1 is MNHEY and CDR2 is SVGAGI. The CDR3 runs 12 residues. V lost 8 bases and J lost 3, with 10 bases in between. CDR3 in amino acids: CASSQDKETQYF. The CDR3 DNA follows: TGTGCCAGCTCGCAGGACAAAGAGACCCAGTACTTC.

This clonotype was seen once. This sequence joins TRBV3-1 and TRBJ2-2, with 12 positions matching TRBD1. This CDR3 has 18 amino acids. The J segment lost 5 bases and the V segment lost 4 bases, leaving 11 bases of the junction unmatched. In germline, CDR1 is LGHDT, CDR2 YNNKEL (reference sequence). The CDR3 region is CASSPFAGQGAGTGELFF. The CDR3 coding sequence is TGTGCCAGCAGCCCATTTGCGGGACAGGGGGCAGGAACCGGGGAGCTGTTTTTT.